This record concerns one TCR beta chain sequence. The sample originates from a study of blood T cell repertoires in COVID-19. Study details: Acute and convalescent COVID-19 specimens originated in the United States, Italy and Spain. From T cells, B-cell-depleted T cells, or PBMCs came the material, which was cDNA or gDNA.

In the study's own analysis: By means of reference gene primer amplification, nucleated cell counts were estimated. Sequencing was performed with immunoSEQ multiplex PCR; in TCRdb, only in-frame clones are kept and a portion is missing. V and J calls and clone size follow that table, whereas D and trimming were derived from the DNA. Of tens of thousands of clones in the sample, about 86% were seen once. The sequencing sample was made of peripheral blood. The TCR was taken from a man in his fifties or sixties with active COVID-19.

This CDR3 is CASSWEAGSPLHF. CDR3 DNA sequence: TGTGCCAGCAGCTGGGAGGCCGGATCGCCCCTCCACTTT. The chain is built from TRBV5-5 and TRBJ1-6; D gene ambiguous. The CDR3 sequence is 13 residues long. Per the germline V gene, CDR1 is SGHKS and CDR2 is YYEKEE (reference sequence). V was trimmed by 3 bases and J by 13 bases, leaving 14 bases between them.